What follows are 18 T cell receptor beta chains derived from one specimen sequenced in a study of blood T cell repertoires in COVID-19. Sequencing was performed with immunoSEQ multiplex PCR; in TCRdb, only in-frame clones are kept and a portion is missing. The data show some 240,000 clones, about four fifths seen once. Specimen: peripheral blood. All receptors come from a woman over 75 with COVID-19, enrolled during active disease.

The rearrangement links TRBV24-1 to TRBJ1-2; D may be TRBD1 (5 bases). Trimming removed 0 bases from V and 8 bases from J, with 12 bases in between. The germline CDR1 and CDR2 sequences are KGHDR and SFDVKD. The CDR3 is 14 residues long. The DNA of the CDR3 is TGTGCCACCAGTGATTTGAGGCAGGGTGACGGCTACACCTTC. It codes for CATSDLRQGDGYTF.

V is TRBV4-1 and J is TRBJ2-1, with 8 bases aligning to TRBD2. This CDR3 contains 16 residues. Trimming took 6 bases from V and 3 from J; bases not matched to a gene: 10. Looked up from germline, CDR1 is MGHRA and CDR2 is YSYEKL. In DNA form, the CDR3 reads TGCGCCAGCAGTCAGTCACGGCGGGGGGTCTACAATGAGCAGTTCTTC. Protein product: CASSQSRRGVYNEQFF.

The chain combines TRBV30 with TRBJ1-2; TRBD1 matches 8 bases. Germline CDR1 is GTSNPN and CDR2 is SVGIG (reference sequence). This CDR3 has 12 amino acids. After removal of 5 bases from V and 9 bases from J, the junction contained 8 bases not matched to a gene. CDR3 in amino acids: CAWFHRGASYTF. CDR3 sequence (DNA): TGTGCCTGGTTCCACAGGGGGGCAAGCTACACCTTC.

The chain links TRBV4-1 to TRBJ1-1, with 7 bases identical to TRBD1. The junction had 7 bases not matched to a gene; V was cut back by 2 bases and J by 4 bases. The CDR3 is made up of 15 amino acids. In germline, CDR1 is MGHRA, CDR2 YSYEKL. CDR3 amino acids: CASSQFRGRGTEAFF. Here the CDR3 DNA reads TGCGCCAGCAGCCAATTCAGGGGGAGAGGCACTGAAGCTTTCTTT.

CDR3 nucleotides: TGTGCCAGCAGCCATACATACCACTATGGCTACACCTTC. Amino acids: CASSHTYHYGYTF. The J gene is TRBJ1-2, the V gene TRBV6-6; no firm D call. Trimming removed 6 bases at V and 3 bases at J, with 11 bases between. Germline CDR1 MNHNY, CDR2 SVGAGI (reference sequence). The CDR3 covers 13 residues.

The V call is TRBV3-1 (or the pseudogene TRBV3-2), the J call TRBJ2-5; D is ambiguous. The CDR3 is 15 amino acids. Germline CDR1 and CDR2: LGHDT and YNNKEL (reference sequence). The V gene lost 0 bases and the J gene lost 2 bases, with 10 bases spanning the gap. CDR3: CASSQDRGRQETQYF. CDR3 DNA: TGTGCCAGCAGCCAAGATAGAGGCAGACAAGAGACCCAGTACTTC.

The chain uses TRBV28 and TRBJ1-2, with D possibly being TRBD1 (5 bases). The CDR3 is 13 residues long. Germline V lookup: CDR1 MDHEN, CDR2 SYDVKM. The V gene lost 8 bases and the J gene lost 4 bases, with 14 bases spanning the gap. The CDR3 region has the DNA TGTGCCAGCCGGGGGGGAGGGCTCTATGGCTACACCTTC. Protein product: CASRGGGLYGYTF.

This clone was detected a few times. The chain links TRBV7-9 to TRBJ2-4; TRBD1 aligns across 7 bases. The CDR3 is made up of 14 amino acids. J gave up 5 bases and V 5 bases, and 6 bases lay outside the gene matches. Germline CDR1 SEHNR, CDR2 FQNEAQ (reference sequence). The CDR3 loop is CASSPGGSQNIQYF. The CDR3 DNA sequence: TGTGCCAGCAGCCCAGGGGGTAGCCAAAACATTCAGTACTTC.

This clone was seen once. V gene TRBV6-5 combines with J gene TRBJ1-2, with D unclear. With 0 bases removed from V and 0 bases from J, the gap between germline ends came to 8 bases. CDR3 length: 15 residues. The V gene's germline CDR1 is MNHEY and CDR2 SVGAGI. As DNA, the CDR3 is TGTGCCAGCAGTTACTCTGGCGGAACTAACTATGGCTACACCTTC. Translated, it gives CASSYSGGTNYGYTF.

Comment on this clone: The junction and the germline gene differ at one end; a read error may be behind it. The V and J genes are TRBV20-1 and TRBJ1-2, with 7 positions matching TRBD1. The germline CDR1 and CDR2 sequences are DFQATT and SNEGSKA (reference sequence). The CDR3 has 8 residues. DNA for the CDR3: TGCAGTGCTGCGGGACAGCTCTTC. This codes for CSAAGQLF.

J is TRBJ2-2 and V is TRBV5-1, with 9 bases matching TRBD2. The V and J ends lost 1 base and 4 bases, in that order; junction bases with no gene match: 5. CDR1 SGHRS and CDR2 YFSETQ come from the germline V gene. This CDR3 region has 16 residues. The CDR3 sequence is CASSLIAGVSTGELFF. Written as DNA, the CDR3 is TGCGCCAGCAGCTTGATAGCGGGGGTGAGCACCGGGGAGCTGTTTTTT.

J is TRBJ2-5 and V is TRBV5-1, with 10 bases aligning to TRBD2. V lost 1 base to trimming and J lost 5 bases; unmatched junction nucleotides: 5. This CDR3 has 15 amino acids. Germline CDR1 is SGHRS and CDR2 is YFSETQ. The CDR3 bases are TGCGCCAGCAGCTTGTTTTCTAGCGGGGGCGAGACCCAGTACTTC. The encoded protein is CASSLFSSGGETQYF.

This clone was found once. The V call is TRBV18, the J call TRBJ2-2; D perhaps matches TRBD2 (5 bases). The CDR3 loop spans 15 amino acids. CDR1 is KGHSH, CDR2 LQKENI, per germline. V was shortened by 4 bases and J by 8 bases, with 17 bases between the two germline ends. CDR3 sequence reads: CASSRLRGTEGELFF. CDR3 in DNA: TGTGCCAGCTCACGGCTCCGGGGTACCGAAGGGGAGCTGTTTTTT.

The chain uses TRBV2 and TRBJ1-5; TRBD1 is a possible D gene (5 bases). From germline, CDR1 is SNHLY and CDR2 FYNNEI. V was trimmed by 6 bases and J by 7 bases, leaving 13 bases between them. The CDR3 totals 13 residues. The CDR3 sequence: CASRGGAGQPQHF. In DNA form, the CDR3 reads TGTGCCAGCAGGGGAGGGGCGGGCCAGCCCCAGCATTTT.

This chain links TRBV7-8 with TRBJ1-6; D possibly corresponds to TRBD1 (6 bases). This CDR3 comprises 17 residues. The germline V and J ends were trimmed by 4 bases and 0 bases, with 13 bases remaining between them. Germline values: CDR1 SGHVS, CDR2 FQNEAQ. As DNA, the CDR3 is TGTGCCAGCAGCTCCCAGGGGCGGAGCTCCTATAATTCACCCCTCCACTTT. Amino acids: CASSSQGRSSYNSPLHF.

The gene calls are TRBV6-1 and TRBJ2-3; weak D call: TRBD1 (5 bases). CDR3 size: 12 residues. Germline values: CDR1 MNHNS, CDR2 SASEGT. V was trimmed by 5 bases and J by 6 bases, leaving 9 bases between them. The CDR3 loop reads CASSPNRDTQYF. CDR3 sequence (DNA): TGTGCCAGCAGTCCTAACAGGGATACGCAGTATTTT.

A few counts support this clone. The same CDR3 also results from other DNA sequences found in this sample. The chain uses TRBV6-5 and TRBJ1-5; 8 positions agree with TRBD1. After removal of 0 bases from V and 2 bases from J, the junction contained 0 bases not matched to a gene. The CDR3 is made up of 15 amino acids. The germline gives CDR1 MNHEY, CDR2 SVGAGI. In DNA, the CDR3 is TGTGCCAGCAGTTACTCGACAGGGGGCAATCAGCCCCAGCATTTT. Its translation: CASSYSTGGNQPQHF.

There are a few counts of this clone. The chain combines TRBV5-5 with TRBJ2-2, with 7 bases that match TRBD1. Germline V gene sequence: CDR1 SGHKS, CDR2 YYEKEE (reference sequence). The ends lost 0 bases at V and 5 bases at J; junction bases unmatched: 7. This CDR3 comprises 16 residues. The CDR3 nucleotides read TGTGCCAGCAGCTTGGTGGCCATGACAGGGACCGGGGAGCTGTTTTTT. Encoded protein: CASSLVAMTGTGELFF.